Below are 30 T cell receptor beta chains sequenced from a single sample in a study of control samples from healthy donors and cancer patients. TCRdb keeps only in-frame clones here, not all; method: immunoSEQ multiplex PCR. Seen here are some 410,000 clones, about 93% observed once, and the top ten hold around 6.8%. The specimen sequenced was PBMCs. Receptor source: a middle-aged man with head and neck cancer.

J is TRBJ2-3 and V is TRBV2; tentatively, D is TRBD2 (5 bases). This CDR3 is built from 14 residues. V gave up 1 base and J gave up 6 bases, with 11 bases separating them. CDR1 and CDR2 (germline): SNHLY, FYNNEI. This chain's CDR3 is CASSEVLESDTQYF. DNA of the CDR3: TGTGCCAGCAGTGAAGTACTAGAGAGTGATACGCAGTATTTT.

The rearrangement joins TRBV7-3 to TRBJ2-1, with a weak D call TRBD2 (6 bases). This CDR3 is built from 14 residues. Germline-derived CDR1 and CDR2 are SGHTA and FQGTGA. V was shortened by 2 bases and J by 5 bases, with 10 bases between the two germline ends. The CDR3 here is CASSLLGLNNEQFF. In DNA, the CDR3 is TGTGCCAGCAGCTTATTGGGACTTAACAATGAGCAGTTCTTC. Based on the CDR3 plus reference TRBV7-3 and TRBJ2-1, the full variable domain is GAGVSQTPSNKVTEKGKYVELRCDPISGHTALYWYRQSLGQGPEFLIYFQGTGAADDSGLPNDRFFAVRPEGSVSTLKIQRTERGDSAVYLCASSLLGLNNEQFFGPGTRLTVL.

This clone was seen only once. This sequence joins TRBV2 and TRBJ1-5, with D unclear. V lost 5 bases and J 5 bases, leaving 7 bases between the germline ends. This CDR3 has 12 residues. From germline, CDR1 is SNHLY and CDR2 FYNNEI. In nucleotides, the CDR3 is TGTGCCAGCAGTAACTGGGATCAGCCCCAGCATTTT. Translation gives CASSNWDQPQHF.

The CDR3 here is CASSEGRIRQATNEKLFF. For the CDR3, the DNA is TGTGCCAGCAGTGAGGGCAGGATTCGACAAGCAACTAATGAAAAACTGTTTTTT. The chain combines TRBV2 with TRBJ1-4; D is undetermined. The CDR3 length is 18 residues. The germline V and J ends were trimmed by 3 bases and 0 bases, with 17 bases remaining between them. Germline V gives CDR1 SNHLY, CDR2 FYNNEI.

This clone was counted once. The V call is TRBV27, the J call TRBJ1-1, with TRBD1 as a possible D gene (6 bases). Looked up from germline, CDR1 is MNHEY and CDR2 is SMNVEV (reference sequence). This CDR3 contains 15 residues. The V gene lost 7 bases and the J gene lost 3 bases, with 18 bases spanning the gap. The CDR3 is CASTLLGGGDTEAFF. The CDR3 bases are TGTGCCAGCACCTTACTAGGGGGGGGAGACACTGAAGCTTTCTTT.

The chain is built from TRBV24-1 and TRBJ1-1, with 7 bases matching TRBD1. Germline V gene data show CDR1 as KGHDR and CDR2 as SFDVKD. V lost 4 bases to trimming and J lost 0 bases; unmatched junction nucleotides: 1. This CDR3 contains 14 residues. CDR3 residues: CATSDGQVNTEAFF. CDR3 coding DNA: TGTGCCACCAGTGACGGACAGGTGAACACTGAAGCTTTCTTT.

The chain is built from TRBV19 and TRBJ1-3; D call uncertain. CDR3 length equals 13 residues. With 6 bases removed from V and 4 bases from J, the gap between germline ends came to 10 bases. The V gene's germline CDR1 is LNHDA and CDR2 SQIVND (reference sequence). In nucleotides, the CDR3 is TGTGCCAGTAGGAAAAACCTCGGAAACACCATATATTTT. Protein: CASRKNLGNTIYF.

This chain links TRBV23-1 with TRBJ1-6, with 10 bases fitting TRBD1. TRBV23-1 counts as an open reading frame of uncertain function. CDR3 length equals 20 residues. Trimming removed 3 bases from V and 0 bases from J; junction bases left unmatched: 11. The CDR3 loop is CASSHQGQGLVSSYNSPLHF. DNA of the CDR3: TGCGCCAGCAGTCACCAGGGACAGGGGTTAGTCAGCTCCTATAATTCACCCCTCCACTTT.

The J gene is TRBJ1-5, the V gene TRBV2; tentatively, D is TRBD1 (6 bases). CDR3 size: 14 residues. Germline loops: CDR1 SNHLY, CDR2 FYNNEI. V lost 7 bases to trimming and J lost 3 bases, with 13 bases between them. This CDR3 reads CASNPGQTNQPQHF. CDR3 DNA sequence: TGTGCCAGCAATCCCGGACAGACCAATCAGCCCCAGCATTTT. Variable domain in full (rest from reference TRBV2 and TRBJ1-5): EPEVTQTPSHQVTQMGQEVILRCVPISNHLYFYWYRQILGQKVEFLVSFYNNEISEKSEIFDDQFSVERPDGSNFTLKIRSTKLEDSAMYFCASNPGQTNQPQHFGDGTRLSIL.

V usage is TRBV24-1 and J usage is TRBJ1-5, with D possibly TRBD1 on 5 matching bases. V shed 3 bases and J shed 0 bases, with 11 bases lying between them. Germline V gene lookup returns CDR1 KGHDR and CDR2 SFDVKD. The CDR3 spans 16 residues. This chain's CDR3 is CATSDGWGVSNQPQHF. Written as DNA, the CDR3 is TGTGCCACCAGTGATGGATGGGGGGTTAGCAATCAGCCCCAGCATTTT.

The chain carries TRBV29-1 and TRBJ2-3; 8 nucleotides agree with TRBD1. V shed 7 bases, J shed 2 bases, and the junction held 8 bases outside the gene matches. CDR3 length: 14 amino acids. Germline loops: CDR1 SQVTM, CDR2 ANQGSEA. The CDR3 sequence is CSAPTGDNTDTQYF. CDR3 nucleotide sequence: TGCAGCGCTCCGACAGGGGACAACACAGATACGCAGTATTTT.

The gene calls are TRBV27 and TRBJ2-7; the match to TRBD2 covers 7 bases. The CDR3 has 14 residues. After removal of 6 bases from V and 2 bases from J, the junction contained 7 bases not matched to a gene. CDR1 MNHEY and CDR2 SMNVEV come from the germline V gene (reference sequence). The CDR3 nucleotides are TGTGCCAGCAGCCTCCGGGACTACCCCTACGAGCAGTACTTC. It translates to CASSLRDYPYEQYF.

The chain carries TRBV13 and TRBJ2-1; 10 bases map to TRBD2. Germline trimming cut 5 bases from V and 5 bases from J; bases unmatched to any gene: 6. CDR3 length: 15 amino acids. From germline, CDR1 is PRHDT and CDR2 FYEKMQ (reference sequence). CDR3 residues: CASSPSLAGDNEQFF. The CDR3 coding sequence is TGTGCCAGCAGCCCCAGCCTAGCGGGGGACAATGAGCAGTTCTTC.

The V and J genes are TRBV11-1 and TRBJ2-1; 10 bases match TRBD1. The germline V gene has CDR1 SGHAT and CDR2 FQDESV (reference sequence). The CDR3 sequence is 16 residues long. The V segment lost 4 bases and the J segment 5 bases; nucleotides outside the gene matches: 8. CDR3 sequence (DNA): TGTGCCAGCAGCTCAATGGGACAGGGGCGTAACAATGAGCAGTTCTTC. Translated, it gives CASSSMGQGRNNEQFF.

About this clone: Other DNA sequences in this sample translate to the same CDR3. The chain has TRBV6-5 and TRBJ2-1; D remains unclear. The ends were cut back, 0 bases at V and 10 bases at J, with 4 bases in the middle. Germline assignment: CDR1 MNHEY and CDR2 SVGAGI. This CDR3 has 11 amino acids. The CDR3 DNA is TGTGCCAGCAGTTACTCAACCGAGCAGTTCTTC. This encodes CASSYSTEQFF.

The CDR3 region is CASSVSGASGNTIYF. The CDR3 bases are TGTGCCAGCAGCGTATCAGGGGCCTCTGGAAACACCATATATTTT. The chain employs TRBV9 and TRBJ1-3, with a weak D call TRBD1 (6 bases). Trimming shortened V by 1 base and J by 0 bases, and 8 bases separated the two germline ends. Germline V CDR1 and CDR2: SGDLS, YYNGEE. CDR3 length: 15 residues.

V usage is TRBV5-1 and J usage is TRBJ2-2; 9 nucleotides agree with TRBD1. The CDR3 spans 15 residues. V gave up 5 bases and J gave up 6 bases; unmatched junction bases: 8. Germline values: CDR1 SGHRS, CDR2 YFSETQ. The CDR3 DNA follows: TGCGCCAGCAGTCCAGGGGACAGGGTTCCCGGGGAGCTGTTTTTT. Translating gives CASSPGDRVPGELFF.

V usage is TRBV19 and J usage is TRBJ1-1; the D is unclear. The ends were cut back, 4 bases at V and 7 bases at J, with 10 bases in the middle. The length of the CDR3 is 12 residues. Germline V CDR1 and CDR2: LNHDA, SQIVND (reference sequence). The CDR3 sequence: CASSNGPVEAFF. In DNA, the CDR3 is TGTGCCAGTAGTAATGGACCCGTTGAAGCTTTCTTT.

V and J are TRBV12-3 or TRBV12-4 and TRBJ2-5, with D perhaps matching TRBD1 (5 bases). V dropped 2 bases and J dropped 3 bases, with 7 bases sitting between them. This CDR3 has 13 residues. CDR3 loop: CASSLHRKETQYF. The CDR3 coding sequence is TGTGCCAGCAGTTTACACAGGAAAGAGACCCAGTACTTC.

The rearrangement joins TRBV27 to TRBJ2-1; the D gene is possibly TRBD2 (6 bases). Per germline, CDR1 MNHEY and CDR2 SMNVEV (reference sequence). The CDR3 is made up of 15 amino acids. V shed 2 bases and J shed 2 bases, with 10 bases lying between them. CDR3 sequence: CASSLAPGAYNEQFF. The DNA for the CDR3 is TGTGCCAGCAGTTTAGCGCCGGGGGCCTACAATGAGCAGTTCTTC.

The chain uses TRBV5-6 and TRBJ2-7, with D possibly being TRBD2 (6 bases). Trimming shortened V by 3 bases and J by 6 bases, and 7 bases separated the two germline ends. Germline values: CDR1 SGHDT, CDR2 YYEEEE. This CDR3 spans 11 amino acids. CDR3 in DNA: TGTGCCAGCAGCTCCGGGGGCGAGCAGTACTTC. This encodes CASSSGGEQYF.

V and J are TRBV6-6 and TRBJ2-3; TRBD1 matches 8 bases. The V and J ends lost 5 bases and 1 base, in that order; junction bases with no gene match: 5. In germline, CDR1 is MNHNY, CDR2 SVGAGI (reference sequence). The CDR3 runs 15 residues. The CDR3 region is CASSTPDRGTDTQYF. Written as DNA, the CDR3 is TGTGCCAGCAGTACCCCGGACAGGGGCACAGATACGCAGTATTTT.

CDR3 residues: CASSLRGPSSYNSPLHF. The DNA for the CDR3 is TGTGCCAGCAGTCTCCGGGGGCCGAGCTCCTATAATTCACCCCTCCACTTT. This sequence joins TRBV6-2 or TRBV6-3 and TRBJ1-6, with D maybe TRBD1 (6 bases). The germline CDR1 and CDR2 sequences are MNHEY and SVGEGT. With 5 bases removed from V and 0 bases from J, the gap between germline ends came to 14 bases. This CDR3 is 17 amino acids long.

V usage is TRBV7-2 and J usage is TRBJ1-3; 11 positions agree with TRBD1. Germline V gene lookup returns CDR1 SGHTA and CDR2 FQGNSA. V trimming: 5 bases; J trimming: 2 bases; junction bases outside the gene matches: 11. CDR3 length: 18 residues. The CDR3 region is CASSLPPGQGVTGNTIYF. The CDR3, as DNA: TGTGCCAGCAGCCTACCACCGGGACAGGGGGTTACTGGAAACACCATATATTTT.

The chain is built from TRBV6-5 and TRBJ1-2, with D possibly being TRBD1 (5 bases). V was trimmed by 5 bases and J by 3 bases, leaving 13 bases between them. The germline V gene has CDR1 MNHEY and CDR2 SVGAGI. CDR3 length: 14 residues. The CDR3 region has the DNA TGTGCCAGCAGTAAGACAGCCTCGGACTATGGCTACACCTTC. It yields the protein CASSKTASDYGYTF.

CDR3 nucleotides: TGTGCCAGCAGTCCTCCTGGTGCCTATGGCTACACCTTC. Its protein is CASSPPGAYGYTF. V gene TRBV27 combines with J gene TRBJ1-2, with unresolved D. The germline CDR1 and CDR2 sequences are MNHEY and SMNVEV (reference sequence). V gave up 5 bases and J gave up 4 bases, with 11 bases separating them. CDR3 size: 13 residues.

The genes are TRBV9 and TRBJ2-5; possible D gene TRBD1, 5 bases. Per the germline V gene, CDR1 is SGDLS and CDR2 is YYNGEE. The CDR3 loop spans 14 amino acids. Trimming removed 1 base at V and 5 bases at J, with 12 bases between. CDR3 sequence (DNA): TGTGCCAGCAGCGTATTAACAGGCCCTGAGACCCAGTACTTC. The encoded protein is CASSVLTGPETQYF.

The chain joins TRBV9 to TRBJ1-3; no clear D gene. The CDR3 runs to 15 residues. Germline V gene sequence: CDR1 SGDLS, CDR2 YYNGEE. Deletions cut 0 bases from V and 2 bases from J, with 9 bases between. CDR3 amino acids: CASSVDLNTGNTIYF. In DNA form, the CDR3 reads TGTGCCAGCAGCGTAGACCTGAATACTGGAAACACCATATATTTT.

CDR3 nucleotide sequence: TGTGCCAGCAGTACTACGATACCGGGACAGTCCTACACTGAAGCTTTCTTT. It codes for CASSTTIPGQSYTEAFF. V gene TRBV2 combines with J gene TRBJ1-1, with 7 positions matching TRBD1. Germline CDR1 and CDR2: SNHLY and FYNNEI. V dropped 5 bases and J dropped 3; count of bases not matched to a gene: 15. The CDR3 sequence is 17 residues long.

This clone was seen once. The chain combines TRBV6-2 or TRBV6-3 with TRBJ2-5; D call uncertain. Trimming stripped 6 bases from V and 0 bases from J, with 8 bases between. Germline V gene data show CDR1 as MNHEY and CDR2 as SVGEGT. This CDR3 has 13 amino acids. CDR3 in amino acids: CASSLIYQETQYF. CDR3 coding DNA: TGTGCCAGCAGCCTTATCTACCAAGAGACCCAGTACTTC.